This passage covers 10 T cell receptor beta chains from one sample sequenced in a study of T cell responses to AZD1222 COVID-19 vaccine. The assay was immunoSEQ multiplex PCR, and TCRdb's table has in-frame clones only and misses some. The data contain under 200,000 clones, approximately 90% of them singletons. This sample comprised peripheral blood, obtained 28 days after the second dose of the MenACWY control vaccine. The receptor source for this set is an adult who received the MenACWY meningococcal vaccine as a control.

The chain has TRBV10-1 and TRBJ2-5, with 8 nucleotides matching TRBD2. The germline gives CDR1 WNHNN, CDR2 SYGVQD (reference sequence). CDR3 size: 15 residues. Trimming at V came to 4 bases and at J to 3 bases, leaving 7 bases not matched to a gene. The CDR3 coding sequence is TGCGCCAGCAGTGCGGCCGGGACTAGAAAAGAGACCCAGTACTTC. This codes for CASSAAGTRKETQYF.

This chain uses TRBV9 with TRBJ2-2; 8 bases are a match to TRBD1. Looked up from germline, CDR1 is SGDLS and CDR2 is YYNGEE. The ends lost 0 bases at V and 7 bases at J; junction bases unmatched: 11. The CDR3 loop spans 17 amino acids. This CDR3 is CASSVEGVGQGGGELFF. The CDR3 DNA sequence: TGTGCCAGCAGCGTAGAGGGAGTCGGACAGGGAGGCGGGGAGCTGTTTTTT.

About this clone itself: Other DNA sequences in the sample encode the same CDR3. The chain has TRBV27 and TRBJ2-7; 7 bases align to TRBD1. CDR1 MNHEY and CDR2 SMNVEV come from the germline V gene (reference sequence). V shed 2 bases, J shed 2 bases, and the junction held 3 bases outside the gene matches. The CDR3 totals 14 residues. This chain's CDR3 is CASSLGQGAYEQYF. The CDR3 DNA reads TGTGCCAGCAGTTTAGGCCAGGGGGCCTACGAGCAGTACTTC.

In this sample, this clone turned up once. The chain recombines TRBV28 with TRBJ2-7; TRBD1 agrees at 8 bases. Germline values: CDR1 MDHEN, CDR2 SYDVKM. This CDR3 has 14 amino acids. With 5 bases clipped from V and 2 bases from J, the junction kept 5 bases outside the gene matches. The CDR3 sequence: CASSLHRGAYEQYF. The CDR3 nucleotides read TGTGCCAGCAGTCTTCACAGGGGGGCCTACGAGCAGTACTTC.

J is TRBJ2-5 and V is TRBV5-1; 12 bases align to TRBD2. The length of the CDR3 is 16 residues. V dropped 4 bases and J dropped 0; count of bases not matched to a gene: 4. CDR1 and CDR2 from the germline V gene are SGHRS and YFSETQ. CDR3 sequence: CASSQGLAGYQETQYF. CDR3 nucleotide sequence: TGCGCCAGCAGCCAGGGACTAGCGGGTTACCAAGAGACCCAGTACTTC. Based on the CDR3 plus reference TRBV5-1 and TRBJ2-5, the full variable domain is KAGVTQTPRYLIKTRGQQVTLSCSPISGHRSVSWYQQTPGQGLQFLFEYFSETQRNKGNFPGRFSGRQFSNSRSEMNVSTLELGDSALYLCASSQGLAGYQETQYFGPGTRLLVL.

The chain is built from TRBV18 and TRBJ1-5; the match to TRBD1 covers 10 bases. The V gene end was trimmed by 4 bases and the J gene end by 4 bases; junction bases not matched to a gene: 10. The germline V gene encodes CDR1 KGHSH and CDR2 LQKENI. The CDR3 covers 17 residues. CDR3 protein: CASSRDRGVKENQPQHF. Here the CDR3 DNA reads TGTGCCAGCTCACGGGACAGGGGCGTTAAAGAGAATCAGCCCCAGCATTTT.

V gene TRBV7-9 combines with J gene TRBJ1-1, with D tentatively TRBD1 (6 bases). The length of the CDR3 is 12 residues. The germline V and J ends were trimmed by 4 bases and 6 bases, with 9 bases remaining between them. CDR1 is SEHNR, CDR2 FQNEAQ, per germline (reference sequence). The DNA of the CDR3 is TGTGCCAGCAGCTCACCAGGGGCTGAAGCTTTCTTT. It yields the protein CASSSPGAEAFF.

This sequence joins TRBV29-1 and TRBJ1-1, with D perhaps TRBD1 (5 bases). Germline CDR1 is SQVTM and CDR2 is ANQGSEA. With 6 bases removed from V and 5 bases from J, the gap between germline ends came to 10 bases. The CDR3 is 11 amino acids. The CDR3 spells CSVLRGTEAFF. The CDR3 DNA follows: TGCAGCGTATTAAGGGGTACTGAAGCTTTCTTT. The complete variable domain, with remaining parts taken from reference TRBV29-1 and TRBJ1-1, reads SAVISQKPSRDICQRGTSLTIQCQVDSQVTMMFWYRQQPGQSLTLIATANQGSEATYESGFVIDKFPISRPNLTFSTLTVSNMSPEDSSIYLCSVLRGTEAFFGQGTRLTVV.

The chain recombines TRBV11-2 with TRBJ2-6, with D hard to call. The germline V and J ends were trimmed by 4 bases and 4 bases, with 2 bases remaining between them. The germline V gene has CDR1 SGHAT and CDR2 FQNNGV. The CDR3 contains 12 residues. CDR3: CASSWGANVLTF. DNA for the CDR3: TGTGCCAGCAGCTGGGGGGCCAACGTCCTGACTTTC.

CDR3 nucleotide sequence: TGTGCCACCAGTGATCAGAGGGGCCTCGGGGGTGAGCAGTTCTTC. Amino acids: CATSDQRGLGGEQFF. The chain joins TRBV24-1 to TRBJ2-1, with D perhaps TRBD2 (6 bases). This CDR3 is 15 amino acids long. Germline V CDR1 and CDR2: KGHDR, SFDVKD. V shed 3 bases and J shed 9 bases, with 17 bases lying between them.